Below are 32 T cell receptor beta chains sequenced from a single sample in a study of blood T cell repertoires in COVID-19. TCRdb's copy holds only in-frame clones and misses some; the assay was immunoSEQ multiplex PCR. This sample has about 130,000 clones, with around 80% found just once. Sequencing was done on a sample of peripheral blood. Receptor source: a man aged 60 to 75 who had recovered from COVID-19.

On this clone: Other DNA sequences from this sample encode an identical CDR3 as well. This chain connects TRBV3-1 (or the pseudogene TRBV3-2) to TRBJ1-1; no clear D. The V end lost 1 base, the J end lost 2 bases, and 5 bases lay between the germline ends. The CDR3 has 13 amino acids. Germline CDR1 and CDR2: LGHDT and YNNKEL (reference sequence). CDR3 protein: CASSQGTNTEAFF. The CDR3 region has the DNA TGTGCCAGCAGCCAAGGAACTAACACTGAAGCTTTCTTT.

This CDR3 reads CASSLLPEKAKLFF. CDR3 nucleotides: TGTGCCAGCAGCTTACTGCCGGAGAAGGCAAAACTGTTTTTT. V usage is TRBV7-2 and J usage is TRBJ1-4; D call uncertain. The CDR3 loop spans 14 amino acids. V was trimmed by 2 bases and J by 10 bases, leaving 14 bases between them. CDR1 is SGHTA, CDR2 FQGNSA, per germline.

This clone has just a few counts. The chain carries TRBV6-2 or TRBV6-3 and TRBJ1-2; TRBD1 aligns across 8 bases. Trimming removed 6 bases from V and 0 bases from J; junction bases left unmatched: 12. The CDR3 sequence is 17 residues long. Germline V lookup: CDR1 MNHEY, CDR2 SVGEGT. CDR3 amino acids: CASSPGQGHATNYGYTF. The CDR3 nucleotides are TGTGCCAGCAGCCCCGGACAGGGACATGCCACTAACTATGGCTACACCTTC.

The V and J genes are TRBV24-1 and TRBJ2-7; 7 bases align to TRBD2. The V segment lost 4 bases and the J segment 1 base; nucleotides outside the gene matches: 3. Germline loops: CDR1 KGHDR, CDR2 SFDVKD. The CDR3 is 14 amino acids. Written as DNA, the CDR3 is TGTGCCACCAGTGAAGCGGGACCTTCCTACGAGCAGTACTTC. Its protein product is CATSEAGPSYEQYF.

V is TRBV11-2 and J is TRBJ1-4; possible D gene TRBD1, 6 bases. The CDR3 length is 17 residues. Germline V gene data show CDR1 as SGHAT and CDR2 as FQNNGV. V gave up 5 bases and J gave up 8 bases, with 24 bases separating them. The DNA of the CDR3 is TGTGCCAGCAGCCACCCCGGCGGGGGGGCCCTCGGAGAAAAACTGTTTTTT. This sequence encodes CASSHPGGGALGEKLFF.

As concerns this clone: The sample has other DNA sequences that encode this CDR3 too. The chain is built from TRBV10-2 and TRBJ2-7, with D perhaps TRBD2 (5 bases). Germline loops: CDR1 WSHSY, CDR2 SAAADI. The CDR3 covers 13 residues. V gave up 3 bases and J gave up 3 bases, with 9 bases separating them. CDR3 bases: TGCGCCAGCAGTGATCCCGGGGACTACGAGCAGTACTTC. Protein: CASSDPGDYEQYF.

This clone is a singleton in its sample. This chain links TRBV27 with TRBJ1-5; TRBD1 matches 9 bases. The germline gives CDR1 MNHEY, CDR2 SMNVEV (reference sequence). The V segment lost 5 bases and the J segment 4 bases; nucleotides outside the gene matches: 9. The CDR3 runs 16 residues. The DNA of the CDR3 is TGTGCCAGCAGTGTGGGACAGGGCTTTCCTAATCAGCCCCAGCATTTT. Amino acids: CASSVGQGFPNQPQHF.

V usage is TRBV15 and J usage is TRBJ1-4; unclear D gene. The V gene's germline CDR1 is LNHNV and CDR2 YYDKDF (reference sequence). The ends were cut back, 0 bases at V and 0 bases at J, with 5 bases in the middle. The CDR3 is made up of 15 amino acids. In nucleotides, the CDR3 is TGTGCCACCAGCAGAGATCTTGCAACTAATGAAAAACTGTTTTTT. It specifies CATSRDLATNEKLFF.

The V call is TRBV6-5, the J call TRBJ2-5; 7 bases line up with TRBD1. There are 14 residues in the CDR3. Trimming removed 7 bases from V and 4 bases from J; junction bases left unmatched: 9. Per the germline V gene, CDR1 is MNHEY and CDR2 is SVGAGI. The CDR3 DNA sequence: TGTGCCAGCACCCAACCGGGACAGCGAGAGACCCAGTACTTC. It translates to CASTQPGQRETQYF.

V is TRBV28 and J is TRBJ1-5; TRBD1 is a possible D gene (5 bases). The CDR3 is 13 residues long. Trimming stripped 11 bases from V and 6 bases from J, with 17 bases between. Germline CDR1 is MDHEN and CDR2 is SYDVKM. The CDR3 protein is CASLGGGSQPQHF. The CDR3 coding sequence is TGTGCCTCCCTTGGGGGGGGGAGTCAGCCCCAGCATTTT.

This chain uses TRBV30 with TRBJ2-1; 8 bases are shared with TRBD2. The CDR3 has 17 residues. The ends lost 6 bases at V and 4 bases at J; junction bases unmatched: 17. Germline loops: CDR1 GTSNPN, CDR2 SVGIG (reference sequence). DNA for the CDR3: TGTGCCTGCCACCGGGAGGGGGACCCTAAGGGGTACAATGAGCAGTTCTTC. This sequence encodes CACHREGDPKGYNEQFF.

This clone came up a few times. The chain has TRBV4-3 and TRBJ2-1, with D possibly TRBD1 on 6 matching bases. The ends were cut back, 0 bases at V and 10 bases at J, with 16 bases in the middle. Looked up from germline, CDR1 is LGHNA and CDR2 is YSLEER. The CDR3 length is 15 residues. The CDR3 DNA is TGCGCCAGCAGCCAAGAAGGAGCCAGGGGAAACGAGCAGTTCTTC. Its protein is CASSQEGARGNEQFF.

V and J are TRBV10-3 and TRBJ2-7; possibly TRBD1 for D (6 bases). This CDR3 has 12 amino acids. Germline V gene lookup returns CDR1 ENHRY and CDR2 SYGVKD. V shed 7 bases and J shed 6 bases, with 13 bases lying between them. The CDR3 DNA reads as TGTGCCATCAAGGACAGTGCGGGCGAGCAGTACTTC. Its translation is CAIKDSAGEQYF.

This sequence joins TRBV5-1 and TRBJ2-7; 8 nucleotides align to TRBD1. The CDR3 extends over 15 amino acids. Germline trimming cut 4 bases from V and 6 bases from J; bases unmatched to any gene: 12. Germline V gene sequence: CDR1 SGHRS, CDR2 YFSETQ. CDR3 coding DNA: TGCGCCAGCAGCCATCCTTCAGGGGGCGAGTTCGAGCAGTACTTC. Its protein product is CASSHPSGGEFEQYF. Full variable domain (rest looked up from reference TRBV5-1 and TRBJ2-7): KAGVTQTPRYLIKTRGQQVTLSCSPISGHRSVSWYQQTPGQGLQFLFEYFSETQRNKGNFPGRFSGRQFSNSRSEMNVSTLELGDSALYLCASSHPSGGEFEQYFGPGTRLTVT.

The CDR3 loop is CASSLAGSSGNTIYF. Written as DNA, the CDR3 is TGTGCCAGCAGCTTAGCGGGCAGCTCTGGAAACACCATATATTTT. The chain is built from TRBV7-2 and TRBJ1-3; the D is unclear. Trimming pared 0 bases from V and 0 bases from J, leaving 6 bases between. Germline values: CDR1 SGHTA, CDR2 FQGNSA. This CDR3 region has 15 residues.

The genes are TRBV11-2 and TRBJ2-5; the D gene is possibly TRBD2 (6 bases). The germline V and J ends were trimmed by 3 bases and 5 bases, with 19 bases remaining between them. Looked up from germline, CDR1 is SGHAT and CDR2 is FQNNGV. This CDR3 region has 16 residues. CDR3 loop: CASSFQRTGGTETQYF. The CDR3 DNA reads as TGTGCCAGCAGCTTTCAGAGGACCGGGGGTACGGAGACCCAGTACTTC.

The chain has TRBV19 and TRBJ1-5, with D maybe TRBD1 (5 bases). The CDR3 is 15 residues long. Trimming stripped 6 bases from V and 2 bases from J, with 14 bases between. In germline, CDR1 is LNHDA, CDR2 SQIVND (reference sequence). The CDR3: CASSPWGDGNQPQHF. Here the CDR3 DNA reads TGTGCCAGTAGCCCTTGGGGCGACGGCAATCAGCCCCAGCATTTT.

The chain carries TRBV19 and TRBJ1-2, with 7 bases fitting TRBD1. CDR1 and CDR2 from the germline V gene are LNHDA and SQIVND (reference sequence). Losses at the gene ends were 5 bases for V and 6 bases for J; bases not matched to a gene: 6. The CDR3 sequence is 13 residues long. The CDR3 DNA is TGTGCCAGTAGTGCCGGGACAGTGAATGGCTACACCTTC. Residues: CASSAGTVNGYTF.

The CDR3 nucleotides are TGTGCCAGTAGTATAGACTACCGATCGACAGGACTTTATGGCTACACCTTC. Encoded protein: CASSIDYRSTGLYGYTF. The chain uses TRBV19 and TRBJ1-2, with TRBD1 as a possible D gene (6 bases). V was trimmed by 0 bases and J by 5 bases, leaving 19 bases between them. The CDR3 sequence is 17 residues long. Germline V gene data show CDR1 as LNHDA and CDR2 as SQIVND (reference sequence).

The V and J genes are TRBV20-1 and TRBJ1-1; D call uncertain. The CDR3 runs to 15 residues. Germline-derived CDR1 and CDR2 are DFQATT and SNEGSKA (reference sequence). Trimming stripped 3 bases from V and 5 bases from J, with 19 bases between. The CDR3 is CSASSGGPPGTEAFF. CDR3 sequence (DNA): TGCAGTGCTAGTTCGGGTGGCCCCCCGGGGACTGAAGCTTTCTTT.

The rearrangement links TRBV30 to TRBJ2-6, with D possibly matching TRBD2 (5 bases). Trimming left V 4 bases short and J 0 bases short, with 13 bases between. Per the germline V gene, CDR1 is GTSNPN and CDR2 is SVGIG (reference sequence). This CDR3 is built from 16 residues. CDR3 DNA: TGTGCCTGGAAAGGAGGTCGGTACTCTGGGGCCAACGTCCTGACTTTC. Translated: CAWKGGRYSGANVLTF.

The chain has TRBV6-2 or TRBV6-3 and TRBJ1-2, with D hard to call. Looked up from germline, CDR1 is MNHEY and CDR2 is SVGEGT. This CDR3 region has 14 residues. The ends were cut back, 5 bases at V and 4 bases at J, with 14 bases in the middle. The CDR3 sequence is CASSHPGVGYGYTF. The CDR3, as DNA: TGTGCCAGCAGTCATCCCGGGGTTGGCTATGGCTACACCTTC.

The chain is built from TRBV19 and TRBJ1-1; 8 bases fit TRBD1. Germline loops: CDR1 LNHDA, CDR2 SQIVND (reference sequence). Trimming removed 4 bases from V and 6 bases from J; junction bases left unmatched: 7. This CDR3 has 14 amino acids. CDR3 amino acids: CASSRTGQASEAFF. For the CDR3, the DNA is TGTGCCAGTAGTAGGACGGGACAGGCGTCTGAAGCTTTCTTT. The variable domain in full, completed from reference TRBV19 and TRBJ1-1, reads DGGITQSPKYLFRKEGQNVTLSCEQNLNHDAMYWYRQDPGQGLRLIYYSQIVNDFQKGDIAEGYSVSREKKESFPLTVTSAQKNPTAFYLCASSRTGQASEAFFGQGTRLTVV.

The chain uses TRBV19 and TRBJ2-3, with D perhaps matching TRBD1 (6 bases). Germline-derived CDR1 and CDR2 are LNHDA and SQIVND (reference sequence). Trimming took off 10 bases at V and 2 bases at J, with 13 bases between the two ends. This CDR3 has 13 amino acids. The CDR3 region has the DNA TGTGCCACCGAGGACAGCTTCACAGATACGCAGTATTTT. Its protein product is CATEDSFTDTQYF. Using reference TRBV19 and TRBJ2-3 for the parts outside the CDR3, the full variable domain is DGGITQSPKYLFRKEGQNVTLSCEQNLNHDAMYWYRQDPGQGLRLIYYSQIVNDFQKGDIAEGYSVSREKKESFPLTVTSAQKNPTAFYLCATEDSFTDTQYFGPGTRLTVL.

The chain joins TRBV24-1 to TRBJ1-2; 7 bases map to TRBD1. Trimming took 4 bases from V and 8 from J; bases not matched to a gene: 6. CDR1 and CDR2 (germline): KGHDR, SFDVKD. This CDR3 is 13 amino acids long. CDR3 loop: CATSDPTGVGYTF. The DNA of the CDR3 is TGTGCCACCAGTGACCCTACAGGGGTCGGCTACACCTTC.

The CDR3 nucleotides are TGTGCCAGCAAGAAGGAGGGTTCTGGCCCAGATACGCAGTATTTT. It specifies CASKKEGSGPDTQYF. The gene calls are TRBV6-5 and TRBJ2-3; D perhaps matches TRBD2 (6 bases). Trimming took off 7 bases at V and 4 bases at J, with 18 bases between the two ends. This CDR3 comprises 15 residues. Germline CDR1 is MNHEY and CDR2 is SVGAGI.

V is TRBV7-2 and J is TRBJ2-3; D possibly corresponds to TRBD2 (7 bases). From germline, CDR1 is SGHTA and CDR2 FQGNSA. Trimming stripped 1 base from V and 2 bases from J, with 10 bases between. This CDR3 region has 15 residues. The DNA of the CDR3 is TGTGCCAGCAGCTTAGACAGGGACTACACAGATACGCAGTATTTT. Translated, it gives CASSLDRDYTDTQYF.

The chain employs TRBV7-8 and TRBJ2-1; TRBD1 is a possible D gene (6 bases). Germline V gene sequence: CDR1 SGHVS, CDR2 FQNEAQ. The CDR3 is 15 amino acids. V was shortened by 2 bases and J by 6 bases, with 14 bases between the two germline ends. Here the CDR3 reads CASSLRVQQGNEQFF. In DNA form, the CDR3 reads TGTGCCAGCAGCTTACGAGTCCAACAGGGCAATGAGCAGTTCTTC.

There are many counts of this clone. The CDR3 reads CASSLDRGINEQFF. The CDR3 DNA is TGTGCCAGCAGTCTCGACAGGGGAATCAATGAGCAGTTCTTC. The chain couples TRBV28 to TRBJ2-1; 8 bases agree with TRBD1. This CDR3 has 14 residues. The ends lost 5 bases at V and 6 bases at J; junction bases unmatched: 6. In germline, CDR1 is MDHEN, CDR2 SYDVKM.

The rearrangement joins TRBV11-2 to TRBJ2-1, with D perhaps matching TRBD2 (5 bases). Germline CDR1 is SGHAT and CDR2 is FQNNGV. CDR3 length: 15 residues. Trimming took 4 bases from V and 0 from J, leaving 10 bases between them. The CDR3 reads CASSSIRGSYNEQFF. The CDR3 nucleotides read TGTGCCAGCAGCTCGATTCGGGGCTCCTACAATGAGCAGTTCTTC. The whole variable domain, remainder taken from reference TRBV11-2 and TRBJ2-1, is EAGVAQSPRYKIIEKRQSVAFWCNPISGHATLYWYQQILGQGPKLLIQFQNNGVVDDSQLPKDRFSAERLKGVDSTLKIQPAKLEDSAVYLCASSSIRGSYNEQFFGPGTRLTVL.

The chain has TRBV9 and TRBJ2-7; 10 nucleotides align to TRBD1. This CDR3 spans 15 amino acids. CDR1 is SGDLS and CDR2 is YYNGEE in the germline V gene. V shed 3 bases, J shed 0 bases, and the junction held 3 bases outside the gene matches. Here the CDR3 reads CASSGGTGVSYEQYF. The DNA of the CDR3 is TGTGCCAGCAGCGGCGGGACAGGGGTCTCCTACGAGCAGTACTTC.

This clone was seen more than once but under ten times. The chain links TRBV6-2 or TRBV6-3 to TRBJ2-1, with 15 positions matching TRBD2. The CDR3 is 16 residues long. J lost 6 bases, V lost 5 bases, and 5 bases had no gene match. Germline V gene lookup returns CDR1 MNHEY and CDR2 SVGEGT. The CDR3 sequence: CASSHRTSGGANEQFF. The CDR3 nucleotides read TGTGCCAGCAGTCACCGGACTAGCGGGGGGGCCAATGAGCAGTTCTTC.